This is a list of T cell receptor beta chains from one sample in a study of sequential checkpoint blockade in melanoma. Repertoires were generated with immunoSEQ multiplex PCR, while TCRdb's copy carries only in-frame clones and drops some. The sample yields about 16,000 clones, more than 85% seen once. The material sequenced was CD8+ T cells sorted from blood (inferred from file names), taken from a patient given nivolumab and ipilimumab in sequence. All receptors derive from a human donor with melanoma. Each CDR3 is given without its conserved first and last residue.

TRBV19,ASSLTGVAEAF
TRBV27,ASTTTGGGYGYT
TRBV4-3,ASSPWTGDYEQY
TRBV27,ASSFSRGGLSYEQY
TRBV5-5,ASSLEDSLSISGNTIY
TRBV28,ASSSPGQYYEQY
TRBV28,ASSFGTGTYEQY
TRBV23-1,AKSEPGEKLF
TRBV4-3,ASSQEGQDLYGYT
TRBV9,ASSVDASGDEQY